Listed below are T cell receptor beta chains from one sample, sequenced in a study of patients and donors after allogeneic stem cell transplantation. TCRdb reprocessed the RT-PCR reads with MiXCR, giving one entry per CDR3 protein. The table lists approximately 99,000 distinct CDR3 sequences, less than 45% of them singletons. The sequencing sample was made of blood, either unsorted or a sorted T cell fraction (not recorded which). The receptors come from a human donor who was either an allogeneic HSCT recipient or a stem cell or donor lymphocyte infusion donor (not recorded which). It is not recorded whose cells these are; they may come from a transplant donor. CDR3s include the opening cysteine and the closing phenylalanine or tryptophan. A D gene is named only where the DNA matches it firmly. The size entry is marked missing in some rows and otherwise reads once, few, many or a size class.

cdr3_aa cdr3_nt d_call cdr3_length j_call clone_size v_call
CASSPRGFNEQFF TGCGCCAGCAGCCCTCGGGGGTTCAATGAGCAGTTCTTC NA 13 TRBJ2-1 NA TRBV4-1
CSVETAGGKGEKLFF TGCAGCGTTGAGACTGCAGGGGGCAAAGGTGAAAAACTGTTTTTT TRBD1 15 TRBJ1-4 few TRBV29-1
CASSRPDLLEQYF TGTGCCAGCAGTCGGCCAGATCTTTTAGAGCAGTACTTC NA 13 TRBJ2-7 few TRBV25-1
CSAMHDPSSYEQYF TGCAGTGCTATGCACGACCCCTCCTCCTACGAGCAGTACTTC NA 14 TRBJ2-7 NA TRBV20-1
CASSPLGGQGGVGNTEAFF TGCGCCAGCAGCCCATTAGGGGGACAAGGAGGCGTAGGGAACACTGAAGCTTTCTTT NA 19 TRBJ1-1 few TRBV5-1
CASSSPAGGPPQHF TGTGCCAGCAGCTCCCCGGCAGGTGGGCCGCCCCAGCATTTT NA 14 TRBJ1-5 few TRBV28
CASVGTLVNTEAFF TGTGCCAGCGTCGGGACACTGGTGAACACTGAAGCTTTCTTT NA 14 TRBJ1-1 NA TRBV6-6
CASSVSRESDTQYF TGTGCCAGCAGCGTCTCGAGGGAGTCAGATACGCAGTATTTT NA 14 TRBJ2-3 once TRBV11-3
CASSSPGQGWGPYEQYF TGTGCCAGCAGTTCGCCGGGACAGGGCTGGGGGCCCTACGAGCAGTACTTC TRBD1 17 TRBJ2-7 few TRBV28
CASSFGPGQAFF TGTGCCAGCAGCTTTGGTCCAGGACAGGCTTTCTTT NA 12 TRBJ1-1 NA TRBV5-6
CASSQAGKPQHF TGTGCCAGCAGCCAAGCGGGAAAGCCCCAGCATTTT NA 12 TRBJ1-5 NA TRBV4-2
CASNRGGTDTQYF TGCGCCAGCAACAGGGGAGGCACAGATACGCAGTATTTT TRBD1 13 TRBJ2-3 few TRBV4-3
CASSYALAAAYEQYF TGTGCCAGCAGTTACGCTCTAGCGGCAGCCTACGAGCAGTACTTC TRBD2 15 TRBJ2-7 NA TRBV6-5
CASSLVSYEQYF TGTGCCAGCAGCTTAGTTTCCTACGAGCAGTACTTC NA 12 TRBJ2-7 NA TRBV7-9
CSGYLLDRDLSRNQPQHF TGCAGTGGATATCTCCTCGACAGGGACCTATCGCGCAATCAGCCCCAGCATTTT TRBD1 18 TRBJ1-5 few TRBV20-1
CARQDRSGEGTGKDTQYF TGTGCCAGACAGGACAGGTCCGGGGAGGGGACTGGCAAGGATACGCAGTATTTT NA 18 TRBJ2-3 NA TRBV27
CSVEPGQGYEQYF TGCAGCGTTGAGCCGGGACAGGGCTACGAGCAGTACTTC TRBD1 13 TRBJ2-7 NA TRBV29-1
CASSQDRDRGRAGELFF TGTGCCAGCAGCCAAGATAGAGACAGGGGGCGTGCCGGGGAGCTGTTTTTT TRBD1 17 TRBJ2-2 NA TRBV4-2
CASSLRGRNTEAFF TGTGCCAGCAGCTTAAGAGGCAGAAACACTGAAGCTTTCTTT NA 14 TRBJ1-1 NA TRBV11-3
CSARDTTSEAFF TGCAGTGCTAGGGACACTACCTCAGAAGCTTTCTTT NA 12 TRBJ1-1 NA TRBV20-1
CATSDSWAASTDTQYF TGTGCCACCAGTGACTCTTGGGCGGCTAGCACAGATACGCAGTATTTT NA 16 TRBJ2-3 NA TRBV24-1
CSAKSGSVNTGELFF TGCAGTGCCAAAAGCGGGAGTGTGAACACCGGGGAGCTGTTTTTT TRBD2 15 TRBJ2-2 few TRBV20-1
CASSLFPSGSNEQYF TGTGCCAGCAGTTTATTCCCTAGCGGGAGTAACGAGCAGTACTTC TRBD2 15 TRBJ2-7 few TRBV27
CASSVSGSGTGELFF TGTGCCAGCAGTGTTAGCGGGAGTGGAACCGGGGAGCTGTTTTTT TRBD2 15 TRBJ2-2 few TRBV2
CASSLRQSTNEKLFF TGTGCCAGCAGCCTCCGACAGTCAACTAATGAAAAACTGTTTTTT NA 15 TRBJ1-4 NA TRBV7-9
CASRPAGTGANNQPQHF TGTGCCAGCAGACCCGCCGGGACAGGGGCCAACAATCAGCCCCAGCATTTT TRBD1 17 TRBJ1-5 few TRBV12-3/TRBV12-4
CASSYLAGSYEQYF TGTGCCAGCAGTTATCTAGCGGGAAGCTACGAGCAGTACTTC TRBD2 14 TRBJ2-7 NA TRBV6-2/TRBV6-3
CASSVVSGEKNTEAFF TGTGCCAGCAGCGTAGTTTCGGGGGAAAAGAACACTGAAGCTTTCTTT NA 16 TRBJ1-1 few TRBV9
CASSSPSGRGDSPLHF TGTGCCAGCAGCAGTCCTTCGGGCAGGGGAGATTCACCCCTCCACTTT NA 16 TRBJ1-6 NA TRBV21-1
CASSLAEAYEQYF TGTGCCAGCAGTCTAGCGGAGGCCTACGAGCAGTACTTC TRBD2 13 TRBJ2-7 few TRBV12-3/TRBV12-4
CASSLGLNSNQPQHF TGTGCCAGCAGCTTGGGACTGAATAGCAATCAGCCCCAGCATTTT NA 15 TRBJ1-5 NA TRBV5-6
CASSYRQGAEREQFF TGTGCCAGCAGTTACCGACAGGGGGCCGAGCGTGAGCAGTTCTTC TRBD1 15 TRBJ2-1 few TRBV6-2/TRBV6-3
CASRLAGKETQYF TGTGCCAGCAGACTAGCGGGTAAAGAGACCCAGTACTTC TRBD2 13 TRBJ2-5 once TRBV28
CASSQDSLLRGNSPLHF TGCGCCAGCAGCCAAGACAGCCTATTGAGAGGAAATTCACCCCTCCACTTT NA 17 TRBJ1-6 few TRBV4-3
CASRAQDYEQYF TGTGCCAGCAGGGCCCAGGACTACGAGCAGTACTTC NA 12 TRBJ2-7 NA TRBV2
CASTPGIGKGETEAFF TGTGCCAGCACCCCAGGGATTGGGAAAGGAGAAACTGAAGCTTTCTTT NA 16 TRBJ1-1 NA TRBV12-3/TRBV12-4
CASSFGTGQGIWDTEAFF TGCGCCAGCAGCTTTGGAACGGGACAGGGAATTTGGGACACTGAAGCTTTCTTT TRBD1 18 TRBJ1-1 NA TRBV5-1
CSARRTSGRSADTQYF TGCAGTGCTAGAAGAACTAGCGGGAGAAGTGCAGATACGCAGTATTTT TRBD2 16 TRBJ2-3 NA TRBV20-1
CASSPPGLAGRYNEQFF TGTGCCAGCAGTCCCCCGGGACTAGCGGGACGGTACAATGAGCAGTTCTTC TRBD2 17 TRBJ2-1 NA TRBV12-3/TRBV12-4
CASSGTGWNEQFF TGTGCCAGCAGTGGGACAGGGTGGAATGAGCAGTTCTTC TRBD1 13 TRBJ2-1 few TRBV12-3/TRBV12-4
CASSSGGRGLQPQHF TGTGCCAGCAGCTCCGGGGGCAGGGGGCTTCAGCCCCAGCATTTT TRBD1 15 TRBJ1-5 NA TRBV7-2
CASQPSGEWYLNEQFF TGTGCCAGCCAACCTAGCGGGGAGTGGTATTTGAATGAGCAGTTCTTC TRBD2 16 TRBJ2-1 NA TRBV14
CASNSEQYF TGTGCCAGCAATTCTGAGCAGTACTTC NA 9 TRBJ2-7 NA TRBV12-3/TRBV12-4
CSVVSLSGQETQYF TGCAGCGTTGTCTCCCTGAGCGGCCAAGAGACCCAGTACTTC NA 14 TRBJ2-5 NA TRBV29-1
CSAKDPAGSNSPLHF TGCAGTGCTAAGGACCCGGCGGGGAGTAATTCACCCCTCCACTTT NA 15 TRBJ1-6 NA TRBV20-1
CATSRGLAGGNEQFF TGTGCCACCAGCAGAGGCCTAGCGGGGGGGAATGAGCAGTTCTTC TRBD2 15 TRBJ2-1 NA TRBV15
CSARDGGFGCTF TGCAGTGCTAGAGATGGGGGTTTTGGCTGCACCTTC NA 12 TRBJ1-2 NA TRBV20-1
CASTPPRGTGKRNEQFF TGTGCCAGCACCCCTCCCCGGGGGACAGGGAAGCGCAATGAGCAGTTCTTC TRBD1 17 TRBJ2-1 few TRBV28
CSVESSTYEQYF TGCAGCGTTGAATCTTCGACGTACGAGCAGTACTTC NA 12 TRBJ2-7 many TRBV29-1
CATSSRGYEQYF TGTGCCACATCCTCCCGGGGGTACGAGCAGTACTTC NA 12 TRBJ2-7 NA TRBV6-5